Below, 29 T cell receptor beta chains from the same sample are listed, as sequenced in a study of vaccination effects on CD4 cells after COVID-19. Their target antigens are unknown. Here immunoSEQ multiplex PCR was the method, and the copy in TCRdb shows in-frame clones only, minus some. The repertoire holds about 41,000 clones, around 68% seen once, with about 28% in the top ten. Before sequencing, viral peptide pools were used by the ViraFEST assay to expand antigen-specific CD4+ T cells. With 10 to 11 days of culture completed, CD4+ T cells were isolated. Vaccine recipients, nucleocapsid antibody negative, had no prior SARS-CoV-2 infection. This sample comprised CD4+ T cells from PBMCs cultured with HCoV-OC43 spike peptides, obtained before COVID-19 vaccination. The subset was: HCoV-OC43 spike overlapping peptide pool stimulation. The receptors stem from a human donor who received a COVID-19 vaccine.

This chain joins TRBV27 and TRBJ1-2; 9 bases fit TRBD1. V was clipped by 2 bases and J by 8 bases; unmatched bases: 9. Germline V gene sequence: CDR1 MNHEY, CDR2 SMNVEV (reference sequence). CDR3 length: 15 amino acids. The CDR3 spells CASSLGTGRFTGYTF. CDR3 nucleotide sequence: TGTGCCAGCAGTTTAGGGACAGGGCGTTTTACAGGCTACACCTTC.

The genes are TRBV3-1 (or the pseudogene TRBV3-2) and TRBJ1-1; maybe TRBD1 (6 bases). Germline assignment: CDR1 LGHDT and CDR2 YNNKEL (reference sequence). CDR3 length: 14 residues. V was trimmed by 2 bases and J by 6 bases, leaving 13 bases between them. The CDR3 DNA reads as TGTGCCAGCAGCCAAAACAGGGCGTTCCCTGAAGCTTTCTTT. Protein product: CASSQNRAFPEAFF.

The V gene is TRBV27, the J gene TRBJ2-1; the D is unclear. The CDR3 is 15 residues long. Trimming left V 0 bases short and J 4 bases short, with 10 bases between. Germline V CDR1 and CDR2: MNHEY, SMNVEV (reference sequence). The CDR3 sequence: CASSLSRQQYNEQFF. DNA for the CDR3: TGTGCCAGCAGTTTATCGAGGCAGCAGTACAATGAGCAGTTCTTC.

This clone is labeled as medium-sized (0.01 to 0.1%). CDR3 coding DNA: TGTGCCAGCAGCCCCGCGGGATACGAGCAGTACTTC. Its protein is CASSPAGYEQYF. This sequence joins TRBV3-1 (or the pseudogene TRBV3-2) and TRBJ2-7; D might be TRBD2 (6 bases). V lost 4 bases and J 4 bases, leaving 8 bases between the germline ends. This CDR3 comprises 12 residues. From germline, CDR1 is LGHDT and CDR2 YNNKEL (reference sequence).

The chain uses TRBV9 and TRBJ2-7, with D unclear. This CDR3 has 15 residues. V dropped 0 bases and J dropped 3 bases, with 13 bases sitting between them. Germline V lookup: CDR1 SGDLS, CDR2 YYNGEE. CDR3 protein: CASSVGPQAYYEQYF. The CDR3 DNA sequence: TGTGCCAGCAGCGTAGGCCCCCAAGCTTACTACGAGCAGTACTTC. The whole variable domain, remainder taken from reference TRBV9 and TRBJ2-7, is DSGVTQTPKHLITATGQRVTLRCSPRSGDLSVYWYQQSLDQGLQFLIQYYNGEERAKGNILERFSAQQFPDLHSELNLSSLELGDSALYFCASSVGPQAYYEQYFGPGTRLTVT.

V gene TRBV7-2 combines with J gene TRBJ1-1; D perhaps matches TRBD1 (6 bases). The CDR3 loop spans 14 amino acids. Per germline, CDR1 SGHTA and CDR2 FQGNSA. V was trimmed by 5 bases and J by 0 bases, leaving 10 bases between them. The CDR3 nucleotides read TGTGCCAGCAGCCCGGGGGCGCTGAACACTGAAGCTTTCTTT. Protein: CASSPGALNTEAFF.

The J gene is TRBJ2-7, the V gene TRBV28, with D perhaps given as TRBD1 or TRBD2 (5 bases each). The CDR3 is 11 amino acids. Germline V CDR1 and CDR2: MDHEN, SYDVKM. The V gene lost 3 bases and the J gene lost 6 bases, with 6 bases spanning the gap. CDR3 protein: CASSLRGEQYF. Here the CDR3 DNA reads TGTGCCAGCAGTTTGAGGGGCGAGCAGTACTTC.

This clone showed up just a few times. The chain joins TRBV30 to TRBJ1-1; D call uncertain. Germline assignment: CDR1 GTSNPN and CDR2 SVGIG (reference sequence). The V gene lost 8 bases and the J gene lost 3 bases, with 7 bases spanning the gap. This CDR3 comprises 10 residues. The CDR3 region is CAGRYTEAFF. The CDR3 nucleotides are TGTGCCGGCCGTTACACTGAAGCTTTCTTT.

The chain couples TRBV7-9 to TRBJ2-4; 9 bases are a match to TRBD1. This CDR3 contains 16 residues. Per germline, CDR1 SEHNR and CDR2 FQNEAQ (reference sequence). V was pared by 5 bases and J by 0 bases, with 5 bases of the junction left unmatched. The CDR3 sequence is CASSLGTGKAKNIQYF. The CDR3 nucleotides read TGTGCCAGCAGCCTTGGGACAGGGAAAGCCAAAAACATTCAGTACTTC.

The CDR3 sequence: CSVVLGNDQPQHF. The CDR3, as DNA: TGCAGCGTTGTATTAGGAAACGATCAGCCCCAGCATTTT. The chain employs TRBV29-1 and TRBJ1-5, with no clear D. The CDR3 contains 13 residues. CDR1 is SQVTM, CDR2 ANQGSEA, per germline. The V end was cut by 4 bases, the J end by 5 bases, with 12 bases between.

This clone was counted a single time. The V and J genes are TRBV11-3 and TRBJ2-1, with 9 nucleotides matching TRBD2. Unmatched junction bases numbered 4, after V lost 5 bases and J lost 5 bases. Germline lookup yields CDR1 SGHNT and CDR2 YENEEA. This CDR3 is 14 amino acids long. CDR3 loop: CASSRTSANNEQFF. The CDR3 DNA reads TGTGCCAGCAGCCGGACTAGCGCGAACAATGAGCAGTTCTTC.

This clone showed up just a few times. The CDR3 protein is CASSQDARVYSDEQYF. CDR3 coding DNA: TGCGCCAGCAGCCAAGATGCCAGGGTTTATTCCGACGAGCAGTACTTC. The chain joins TRBV4-1 to TRBJ2-7; D may be TRBD1 (5 bases). The CDR3 sequence is 16 residues long. Germline V gene sequence: CDR1 MGHRA, CDR2 YSYEKL. Trimming removed 0 bases at V and 5 bases at J, with 17 bases between.

CDR3 nucleotides: TGTGCCAGCAGCACACGACGGTGGGTGAGAGCCGAGCAGTACTTC. It encodes CASSTRRWVRAEQYF. The rearrangement joins TRBV21-1 to TRBJ2-7. TRBV21-1 has pseudogene status. The CDR3 consists of 15 residues.

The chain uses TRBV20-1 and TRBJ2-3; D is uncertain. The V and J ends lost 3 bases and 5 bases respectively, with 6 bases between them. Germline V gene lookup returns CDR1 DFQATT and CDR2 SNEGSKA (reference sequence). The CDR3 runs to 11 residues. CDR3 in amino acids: CSASPRDTQYF. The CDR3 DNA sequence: TGCAGTGCTAGCCCCAGAGATACGCAGTATTTT.

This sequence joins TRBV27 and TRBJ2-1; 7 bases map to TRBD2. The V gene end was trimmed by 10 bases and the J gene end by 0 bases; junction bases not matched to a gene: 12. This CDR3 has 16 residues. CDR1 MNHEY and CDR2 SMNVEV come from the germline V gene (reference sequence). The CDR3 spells CATPGRGVRSYNEQFF. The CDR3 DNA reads TGTGCCACCCCAGGACGGGGGGTCCGCTCCTACAATGAGCAGTTCTTC.

CDR3 nucleotide sequence: TGTGCCAGCAGCCAAGAAAACAGGGCTTCACCCCTCCACTTT. This gives the protein CASSQENRASPLHF. The V call is TRBV3-1 (or the pseudogene TRBV3-2), the J call TRBJ1-6; D might be TRBD1 (6 bases). Germline CDR1 reads LGHDT; CDR2 reads YNNKEL (reference sequence). The CDR3 length is 14 residues. V gave up 0 bases and J gave up 9 bases, with 9 bases separating them.

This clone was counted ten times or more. CDR3 nucleotide sequence: TGTGCCAGCAGCCAAGGTGGGGACAACTCACCCCTCCACTTT. Protein sequence: CASSQGGDNSPLHF. The chain combines TRBV3-1 (or the pseudogene TRBV3-2) with TRBJ1-6; weak D call: TRBD1 (6 bases). This CDR3 spans 14 amino acids. The V and J ends lost 1 base and 10 bases respectively, with 11 bases between them. Germline lookup yields CDR1 LGHDT and CDR2 YNNKEL (reference sequence).

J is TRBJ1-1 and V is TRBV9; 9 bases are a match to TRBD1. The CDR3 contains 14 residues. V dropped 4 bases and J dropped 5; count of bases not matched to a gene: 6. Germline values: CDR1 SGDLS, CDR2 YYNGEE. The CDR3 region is CASSRTGAWTEAFF. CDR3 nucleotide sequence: TGTGCCAGCAGCCGGACAGGGGCGTGGACTGAAGCTTTCTTT.

This CDR3 is CASQRDTGNSPLHF. The CDR3 DNA reads TGTGCCAGCCAAAGGGACACTGGTAATTCACCCCTCCACTTT. The chain employs TRBV9 and TRBJ1-6; tentative D call: TRBD1 (6 bases). The CDR3 totals 14 residues. The V and J ends lost 7 bases and 6 bases respectively, with 14 bases between them. The germline gives CDR1 SGDLS, CDR2 YYNGEE.

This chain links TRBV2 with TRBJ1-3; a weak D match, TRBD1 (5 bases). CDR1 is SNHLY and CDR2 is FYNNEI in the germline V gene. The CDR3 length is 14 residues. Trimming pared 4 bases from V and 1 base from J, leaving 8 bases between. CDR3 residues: CASSGTLSGNTIYF. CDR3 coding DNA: TGTGCCAGCAGTGGGACATTGTCTGGAAACACCATATATTTT.

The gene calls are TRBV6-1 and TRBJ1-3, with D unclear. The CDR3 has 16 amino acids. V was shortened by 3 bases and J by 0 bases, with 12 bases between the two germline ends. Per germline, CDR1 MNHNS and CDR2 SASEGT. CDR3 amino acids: CASSDVGLTSGNTIYF. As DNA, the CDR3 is TGTGCCAGCAGTGATGTGGGGTTAACCTCTGGAAACACCATATATTTT.

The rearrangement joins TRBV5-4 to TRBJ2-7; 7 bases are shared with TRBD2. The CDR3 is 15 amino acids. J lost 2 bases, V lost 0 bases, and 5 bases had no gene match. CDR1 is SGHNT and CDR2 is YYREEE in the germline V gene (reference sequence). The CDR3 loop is CASSLEASGAYEQYF. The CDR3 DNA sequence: TGTGCCAGCAGCTTGGAGGCTAGCGGTGCCTACGAGCAGTACTTC.

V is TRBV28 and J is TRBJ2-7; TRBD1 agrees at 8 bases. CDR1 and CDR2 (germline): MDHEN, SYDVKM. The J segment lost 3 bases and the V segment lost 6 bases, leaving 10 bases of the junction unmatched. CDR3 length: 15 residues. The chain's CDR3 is CASRSGTGDFYEQYF. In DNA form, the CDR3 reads TGTGCCAGCAGGTCGGGGACAGGCGACTTCTACGAGCAGTACTTC.

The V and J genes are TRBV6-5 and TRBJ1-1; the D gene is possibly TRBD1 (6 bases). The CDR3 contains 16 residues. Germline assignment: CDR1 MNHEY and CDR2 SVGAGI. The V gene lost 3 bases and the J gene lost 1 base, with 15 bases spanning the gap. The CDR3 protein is CASSYLWGRGNTEAFF. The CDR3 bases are TGTGCCAGCAGTTATCTCTGGGGGCGCGGGAACACTGAAGCTTTCTTT.

CDR3 nucleotides: TGTGCCAGTAGTGCCTCCTGGGGGGGGAACACTGAAGCTTTCTTT. Protein sequence: CASSASWGGNTEAFF. This rearrangement joins TRBV19 to TRBJ1-1; TRBD1 is a possible D gene (5 bases). Trimming removed 5 bases at V and 1 base at J, with 14 bases between. CDR1 is LNHDA and CDR2 is SQIVND in the germline V gene (reference sequence). CDR3 length: 15 residues.

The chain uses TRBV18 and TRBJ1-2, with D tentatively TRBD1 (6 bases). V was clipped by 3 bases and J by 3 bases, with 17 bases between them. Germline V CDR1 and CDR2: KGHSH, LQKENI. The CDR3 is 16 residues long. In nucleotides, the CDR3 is TGTGCCAGCTCACCCGGGACAAATAATGTGGACTATGGCTACACCTTC. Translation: CASSPGTNNVDYGYTF.

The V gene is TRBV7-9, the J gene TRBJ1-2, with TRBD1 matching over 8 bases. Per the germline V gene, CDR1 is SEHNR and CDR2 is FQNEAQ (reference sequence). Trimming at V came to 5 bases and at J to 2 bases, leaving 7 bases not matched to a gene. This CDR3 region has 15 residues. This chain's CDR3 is CASSPQGGRNYGYTF. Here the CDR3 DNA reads TGTGCCAGCAGCCCACAGGGGGGCAGGAACTATGGCTACACCTTC.

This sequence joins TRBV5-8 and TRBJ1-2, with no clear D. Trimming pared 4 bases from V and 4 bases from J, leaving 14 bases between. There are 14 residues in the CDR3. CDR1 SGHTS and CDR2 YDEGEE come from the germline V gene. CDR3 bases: TGTGCCAGCAGCCAGCGTCGGTTTGGCTATGGCTACACCTTC. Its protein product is CASSQRRFGYGYTF.

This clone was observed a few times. The CDR3 DNA sequence: TGTGCCAGCAGTGAAAGAGTAGCGGGGTCCCGCCACGAGCAGTACTTC. Amino acids: CASSERVAGSRHEQYF. The rearrangement joins TRBV2 to TRBJ2-7, with 8 bases lining up with TRBD2. The length of the CDR3 is 16 residues. Germline V gives CDR1 SNHLY, CDR2 FYNNEI. J gave up 5 bases and V 2 bases, and 11 bases lay outside the gene matches. Filled out from reference TRBV2 and TRBJ2-7, the complete variable domain reads EPEVTQTPSHQVTQMGQEVILRCVPISNHLYFYWYRQILGQKVEFLVSFYNNEISEKSEIFDDQFSVERPDGSNFTLKIRSTKLEDSAMYFCASSERVAGSRHEQYFGPGTRLTVT.